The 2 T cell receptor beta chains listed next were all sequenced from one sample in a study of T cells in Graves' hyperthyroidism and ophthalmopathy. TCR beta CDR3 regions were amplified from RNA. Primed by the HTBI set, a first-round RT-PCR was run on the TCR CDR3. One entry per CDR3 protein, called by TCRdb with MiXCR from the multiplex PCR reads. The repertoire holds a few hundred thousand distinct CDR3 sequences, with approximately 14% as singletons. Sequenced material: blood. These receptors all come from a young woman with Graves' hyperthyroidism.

As DNA, the CDR3 is TGTGCCAGCAGCGTACCTTCTGGAAACACCATATATTTT. Translating it yields CASSVPSGNTIYF. The chain combines TRBV9 with TRBJ1-3; no reliable D call. The CDR3 loop spans 13 amino acids. V dropped 1 base and J dropped 1 base, with 3 bases sitting between them. CDR1 is SGDLS, CDR2 YYNGEE, per germline.

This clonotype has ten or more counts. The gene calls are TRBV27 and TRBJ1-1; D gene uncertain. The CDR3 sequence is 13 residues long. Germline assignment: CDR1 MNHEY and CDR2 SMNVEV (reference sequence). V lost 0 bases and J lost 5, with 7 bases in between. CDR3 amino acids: CASSLSWGTEAFF. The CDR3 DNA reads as TGTGCCAGCAGTTTATCGTGGGGAACTGAAGCTTTCTTT.